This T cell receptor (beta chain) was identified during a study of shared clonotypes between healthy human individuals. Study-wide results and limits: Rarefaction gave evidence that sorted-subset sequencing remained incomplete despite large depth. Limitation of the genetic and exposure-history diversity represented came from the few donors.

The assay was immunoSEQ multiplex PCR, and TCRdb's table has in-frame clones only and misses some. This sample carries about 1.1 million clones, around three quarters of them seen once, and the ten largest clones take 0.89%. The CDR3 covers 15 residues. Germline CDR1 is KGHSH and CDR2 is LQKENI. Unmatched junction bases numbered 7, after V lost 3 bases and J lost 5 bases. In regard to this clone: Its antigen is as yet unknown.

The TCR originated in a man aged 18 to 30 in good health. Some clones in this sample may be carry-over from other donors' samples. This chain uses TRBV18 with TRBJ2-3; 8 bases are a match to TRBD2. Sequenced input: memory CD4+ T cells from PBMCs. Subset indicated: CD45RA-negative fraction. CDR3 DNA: TGTGCCAGCTCACCCCCGGGGGGGCGCGAAGATACGCAGTATTTT. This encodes CASSPPGGREDTQYF.